This T cell receptor beta chain was found in a study of blood T cell repertoires in COVID-19. Whole-study context: Nucleic acid was either cDNA or gDNA, and it came from T cells, B-cell-depleted T cells, or PBMCs.

Measured with immunoSEQ multiplex PCR; TCRdb has only the in-frame clones, and not every one. The table shows around 180,000 clones, with approximately 80% occurring only once. The CDR3 is 15 residues long. V shed 2 bases and J 6 bases; nucleotides not matched to a gene: 5. Germline assignment: CDR1 KGHSH and CDR2 LQKENI. This rearrangement joins TRBV18 to TRBJ2-1; 9 bases map to TRBD2. Specimen: PBMCs or T cells enriched from blood (not recorded which). This sequence originates from a man aged 45-65 years who had recovered from COVID-19. The DNA of the CDR3 is TGTGCCAGCTCACCAGGAGCGGGGGGCCTCAATGAGCAGTTCTTC. Translating it yields CASSPGAGGLNEQFF.